The 2 T cell receptor beta chains below were found in one sample sequenced in a study of shared clonotypes between healthy human individuals. The assay was immunoSEQ multiplex PCR, and TCRdb's table has in-frame clones only and misses some. The sample yields roughly 2,300,000 clones, 85% to 95% seen once. Sequencing was done on a sample of naive CD4+ T cells from PBMCs. Subset indicated: CD45RA+ positively selected. The receptors were gathered from a man aged 18 to 29 in good health. Some clones in this sample may be carry-over from other donors' samples.

Comments on this clone: Other DNA sequences in this sample translate to the same CDR3. The rearrangement joins TRBV29-1 to TRBJ2-7, with D possibly being TRBD1 or TRBD2 (5 bases each). This CDR3 is 13 amino acids long. CDR1 is SQVTM and CDR2 is ANQGSEA in the germline V gene. The CDR3 DNA follows: TGCGGAACGTCAGGGAGTACTCGCTACGAGCAGTACTTC. Residues: CGTSGSTRYEQYF.

V usage is TRBV2 and J usage is TRBJ2-2; 12 bases fit TRBD2. The CDR3 consists of 15 residues. Germline CDR1 SNHLY, CDR2 FYNNEI. After removal of 5 bases from V and 6 bases from J, the junction contained 4 bases not matched to a gene. CDR3 sequence: CASSRLAGASGELFF. Here the CDR3 DNA reads TGTGCCAGCAGTAGACTAGCGGGAGCTTCCGGGGAGCTGTTTTTT.